Detailed here is one T cell receptor (beta chain). As yet, its antigen is unknown. This record comes from a study of cytomegalovirus exposure and HLA in healthy donors. Study-wide points: Reports indicated that the classifier achieved high specificity and sensitivity in diagnosing cytomegalovirus status.

Sequencing was performed with immunoSEQ multiplex PCR; in TCRdb, only in-frame clones are kept and a portion is missing. The sample shows 70,000 or so clones, 94% of them seen only once. Material for sequencing was PBMCs. The receptor comes from a woman younger than 35 in good health and CMV-seropositive.

The CDR3 is CASSTSGTGVETQYF. The CDR3 DNA sequence: TGTGCCAGTAGTACATCCGGGACAGGGGTGGAGACCCAGTACTTC. This chain links TRBV19 with TRBJ2-5, with 10 positions matching TRBD1. There are 15 residues in the CDR3. The germline V gene encodes CDR1 LNHDA and CDR2 SQIVND (reference sequence). The trim removed 4 bases at V and 5 bases at J, leaving 7 bases unmatched. The full variable domain, with the rest looked up from reference TRBV19 and TRBJ2-5, is DGGITQSPKYLFRKEGQNVTLSCEQNLNHDAMYWYRQDPGQGLRLIYYSQIVNDFQKGDIAEGYSVSREKKESFPLTVTSAQKNPTAFYLCASSTSGTGVETQYFGPGTRLLVL.